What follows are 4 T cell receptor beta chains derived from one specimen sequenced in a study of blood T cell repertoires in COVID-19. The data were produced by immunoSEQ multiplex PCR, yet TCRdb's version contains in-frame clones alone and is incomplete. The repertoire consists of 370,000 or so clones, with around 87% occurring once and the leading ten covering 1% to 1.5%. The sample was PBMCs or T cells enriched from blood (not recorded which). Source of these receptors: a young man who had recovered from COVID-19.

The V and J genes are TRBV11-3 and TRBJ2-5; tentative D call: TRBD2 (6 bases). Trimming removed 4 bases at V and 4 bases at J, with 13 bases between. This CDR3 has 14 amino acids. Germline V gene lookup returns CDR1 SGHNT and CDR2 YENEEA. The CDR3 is CASSSTSAAETQYF. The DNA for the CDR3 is TGTGCCAGCAGCTCGACTAGTGCGGCAGAGACCCAGTACTTC.

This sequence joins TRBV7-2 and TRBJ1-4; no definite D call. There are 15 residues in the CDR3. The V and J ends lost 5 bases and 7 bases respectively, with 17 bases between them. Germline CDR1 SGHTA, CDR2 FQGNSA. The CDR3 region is CASSQEESRREKLFF. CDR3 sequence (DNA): TGTGCCAGCAGCCAGGAAGAGTCCCGGCGTGAAAAACTGTTTTTT.

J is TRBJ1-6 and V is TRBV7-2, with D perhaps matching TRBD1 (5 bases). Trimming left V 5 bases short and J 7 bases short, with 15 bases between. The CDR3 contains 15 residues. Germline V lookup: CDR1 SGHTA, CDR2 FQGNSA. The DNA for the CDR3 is TGTGCCAGCAGCCTTCTAGGGGTGGGGAATTCACCCCTCCACTTT. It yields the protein CASSLLGVGNSPLHF.

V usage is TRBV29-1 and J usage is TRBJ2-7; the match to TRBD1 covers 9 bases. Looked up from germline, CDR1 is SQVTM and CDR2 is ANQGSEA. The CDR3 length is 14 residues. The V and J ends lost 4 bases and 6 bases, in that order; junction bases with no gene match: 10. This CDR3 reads CSVGEGQGLPEQYF. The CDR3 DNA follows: TGCAGCGTTGGGGAGGGACAGGGTCTACCCGAGCAGTACTTC.